This T cell receptor beta chain comes out of a study of shared clonotypes between healthy human individuals. Broader study findings: Only blood samples were collected, and tissue repertoires likely differ.

On this clone: Antigen: not known.

The CDR3 has 15 amino acids. Trimming pared 0 bases from V and 3 bases from J, leaving 8 bases between. Germline V lookup: CDR1 PRHDT, CDR2 FYEKMQ (reference sequence). Extraction of genomic DNA in unsorted samples used 100 million or so PBMCs. Assay runs were performed at deep level. Using immunoSEQ multiplex PCR, the repertoire was profiled, and TCRdb retains in-frame clones only, with some absent. The table lists 470,000 or so clones, around 73% of them singletons. This sequence originates from a woman between 40 and 55 years old in good health. Some clones in this sample may be carry-over from other donors' samples. The chain links TRBV13 to TRBJ2-2, with unresolved D. Source material: PBMCs. The CDR3 coding sequence is TGTGCCAGCAGCTTAGGTTCCTACGACACCGGGGAGCTGTTTTTT. This encodes CASSLGSYDTGELFF.